These 25 T cell receptor beta chains came from one sample sequenced in a study of blood T cells in healthy people across ages. A second about 7 to 11 cycle PCR used barcoded and J-beta primers. MiXCR, run by TCRdb on the 5' RACE reads, gives a single entry per CDR3 protein. This table holds 450,000 to 700,000 distinct CDR3 sequences, roughly a quarter found once. Sequencing input: blood. The receptors here all came from a woman between 70 and 85 years old in good health.

The chain is built from TRBV5-1 and TRBJ2-5, with TRBD1 as a possible D gene (6 bases). V was pared by 4 bases and J by 3 bases, with 10 bases between. This CDR3 is built from 13 residues. The germline V gene encodes CDR1 SGHRS and CDR2 YFSETQ. The CDR3: CASSRQAEETQYF. CDR3 nucleotides: TGCGCCAGCAGCCGACAGGCTGAAGAGACCCAGTACTTC.

The chain carries TRBV24-1 and TRBJ1-6, with D possibly being TRBD1 (6 bases). Germline assignment: CDR1 KGHDR and CDR2 SFDVKD. V dropped 4 bases and J dropped 10 bases, with 19 bases sitting between them. The CDR3 sequence is 16 residues long. This CDR3 is CATSDSRGGRTSPLHF. The CDR3 bases are TGTGCCACCAGTGACTCTAGGGGGGGAAGGACCTCACCCCTCCACTTT.

This chain joins TRBV20-1 and TRBJ2-3, with D unresolved. The CDR3 is 13 residues long. The germline V gene encodes CDR1 DFQATT and CDR2 SNEGSKA (reference sequence). The V gene lost 4 bases and the J gene lost 0 bases, with 8 bases spanning the gap. CDR3 DNA: TGCAGTGCTATAGAGCCAAGCACAGATACGCAGTATTTT. Translated: CSAIEPSTDTQYF.

This clonotype has only a few counts. The chain couples TRBV6-6 to TRBJ1-4; D is undetermined. The CDR3 has 15 residues. Germline V gene sequence: CDR1 MNHNY, CDR2 SVGAGI (reference sequence). The V end lost 0 bases, the J end lost 0 bases, and 5 bases lay between the germline ends. Here the CDR3 DNA reads TGTGCCAGCAGTTACTCCCGGGCAACTAATGAAAAACTGTTTTTT. Translated, it gives CASSYSRATNEKLFF.

The chain is built from TRBV6-6 and TRBJ2-7, with D hard to call. The CDR3 runs 12 residues. V dropped 2 bases and J dropped 10 bases, with 12 bases sitting between them. Germline loops: CDR1 MNHNY, CDR2 SVGAGI (reference sequence). CDR3 residues: CASSYTFSYQYF. The CDR3 DNA follows: TGTGCCAGCAGTTACACCTTCTCATATCAGTACTTC.

In its sample, this clonotype was seen a few times. V usage is TRBV5-4 and J usage is TRBJ1-1; a possible D gene is TRBD1 (5 bases). This CDR3 spans 14 amino acids. CDR1 is SGHNT and CDR2 is YYREEE in the germline V gene (reference sequence). Trimming left V 3 bases short and J 10 bases short, with 19 bases between. DNA for the CDR3: TGTGCCAGCAGCTCGGAGGCCCGGGACGGGGTAGCTTTCTTT. Its translation is CASSSEARDGVAFF.

This rearrangement joins TRBV15 to TRBJ2-1; 9 bases match TRBD2. Germline values: CDR1 LNHNV, CDR2 YYDKDF (reference sequence). Unmatched junction bases numbered 14, after V lost 3 bases and J lost 8 bases. This CDR3 is 17 amino acids long. The chain's CDR3 is CATSRRIASGDFDEQFF. In nucleotides, the CDR3 is TGTGCCACCAGCAGGCGGATTGCTAGCGGGGACTTCGATGAGCAGTTCTTC.

A few counts support this clonotype. This chain links TRBV5-1 with TRBJ2-5; D unresolved. The germline CDR1 and CDR2 sequences are SGHRS and YFSETQ. The CDR3 is made up of 14 amino acids. V lost 4 bases to trimming and J lost 5 bases, with 15 bases between them. CDR3 sequence reads: CASSIKNNLETQYF. The CDR3 DNA sequence: TGCGCCAGCAGCATCAAGAACAACCTGGAGACCCAGTACTTC.

This chain connects TRBV6-4 to TRBJ2-3, with a possible D match to TRBD1 (8 bases). V gave up 6 bases and J gave up 11 bases, with 18 bases separating them. The germline CDR1 and CDR2 sequences are MRHNA and SNTAGT. The CDR3 totals 13 residues. CDR3 region: CASSADRGGRQYF. In DNA, the CDR3 is TGTGCCAGCAGCGCAGACAGGGGAGGGAGGCAGTATTTT.

The chain carries TRBV9 and TRBJ2-1, with 8 bases matching TRBD2. Trimming took 4 bases from V and 2 from J; bases not matched to a gene: 8. CDR3 length: 16 residues. CDR1 SGDLS and CDR2 YYNGEE come from the germline V gene. The CDR3 DNA reads as TGTGCCAGCAGCTCAAACCGCGGGGGGCCCTACAATGAGCAGTTCTTC. It codes for CASSSNRGGPYNEQFF.

This clonotype was found a few times. A read error may account for a junction end that differs from germline. The chain joins TRBV7-7 to TRBJ2-7; 9 nucleotides agree with TRBD1. The CDR3 totals 15 residues. Germline loops: CDR1 SSHAT, CDR2 FNYEAQ (reference sequence). The CDR3 bases are TGTGCTAGCAGCTTAGGACAGGGGTTACCCTACGAGCAGTACTTC. This sequence encodes CASSLGQGLPYEQYF.

This chain connects TRBV5-1 to TRBJ2-1; the D gene is possibly TRBD1 (6 bases). Trimming took 3 bases from V and 1 from J, leaving 11 bases between them. Germline CDR1 and CDR2: SGHRS and YFSETQ. The length of the CDR3 is 15 residues. CDR3 amino acids: CASSSAGDSYNEQFF. CDR3 nucleotides: TGCGCCAGCAGCTCGGCAGGGGATTCCTACAATGAGCAGTTCTTC.

A few counts support this clonotype. The chain employs TRBV6-5 and TRBJ2-7, with 10 bases lining up with TRBD2. This CDR3 is 14 amino acids long. J was trimmed by 3 bases and V by 6 bases; bases with no gene match: 5. Germline CDR1 MNHEY, CDR2 SVGAGI. The CDR3 region is CASRASGGDYEQYF. The CDR3 nucleotides read TGTGCCAGCAGAGCTAGCGGGGGAGACTACGAGCAGTACTTC.

CDR3 bases: TGTGCCAGCAGCCCCAGACGATCCTCTGGAAACACCATATATTTT. Amino acid sequence: CASSPRRSSGNTIYF. The chain carries TRBV12-3 or TRBV12-4 and TRBJ1-3; D not certain. The V gene lost 6 bases and the J gene lost 0 bases, with 12 bases spanning the gap. CDR3 length: 15 amino acids.

This clonotype was detected ten times or more. The chain carries TRBV7-7 and TRBJ2-5; unclear D gene. The CDR3 totals 14 residues. CDR1 is SSHAT, CDR2 FNYEAQ, per germline (reference sequence). V was trimmed by 5 bases and J by 2 bases, leaving 12 bases between them. The CDR3 DNA follows: TGTGCCAGCAGCCCAAGGCGACGACAAGAGACCCAGTACTTC. This codes for CASSPRRRQETQYF.

The chain uses TRBV2 and TRBJ1-1, with D tentatively TRBD1 (5 bases). The CDR3 totals 14 residues. Per germline, CDR1 SNHLY and CDR2 FYNNEI. V was trimmed by 6 bases and J by 4 bases, leaving 15 bases between them. The CDR3 DNA sequence: TGTGCCAGCAGGGGGGTGGTAATCGGCACTGAAGCTTTCTTT. Its protein is CASRGVVIGTEAFF.

The sample holds many counts of this clonotype. The chain employs TRBV5-1 and TRBJ1-4; tentative D call: TRBD1 (6 bases). The CDR3 totals 15 residues. Trimming shortened V by 5 bases and J by 0 bases, and 11 bases separated the two germline ends. Germline-derived CDR1 and CDR2 are SGHRS and YFSETQ. The CDR3 sequence: CASSWTASTNEKLFF. In nucleotides, the CDR3 is TGCGCCAGCAGTTGGACAGCCTCAACTAATGAAAAACTGTTTTTT.

About this clonotype: The CDR3 does not close with the conserved phenylalanine or tryptophan, likely indicating a read error. It is unclear where the CDR3 begins or ends on the DNA, so no DNA is shown, and the CDR3 is as TCRdb lists it. The chain combines TRBV2 with TRBJ2-4; the table's D call TRBD2 went unverified against the DNA. CDR1 and CDR2 from the germline V gene are SNHLY and FYNNEI. The CDR3 has 9 amino acids, counting both end residues. The CDR3 sequence is CASSFSGIV.

V is TRBV29-1 and J is TRBJ1-1; D is undetermined. V was cut by 5 bases and J by 0 bases, with 10 bases left in between. This CDR3 region has 13 residues. The germline gives CDR1 SQVTM, CDR2 ANQGSEA. The CDR3 DNA follows: TGCAGCGTTCGGGTCGAGGTGAACACTGAAGCTTTCTTT. Protein sequence: CSVRVEVNTEAFF.

The DNA for the CDR3 is TGCGGGGTGCGGCAGGGGGATCAGCCCCAGCATTTT. Amino acids: CGVRQGDQPQHF. This chain uses TRBV20-1 with TRBJ1-5, with 7 bases aligning to TRBD1. The CDR3 has 12 residues. From germline, CDR1 is DFQATT and CDR2 SNEGSKA (reference sequence).

The chain joins TRBV20-1 to TRBJ1-2; no definite D call. Trimming stripped 3 bases from V and 0 bases from J, with 8 bases between. Germline V gives CDR1 DFQATT, CDR2 SNEGSKA (reference sequence). This CDR3 region has 13 residues. CDR3 protein: CSASPGTNYGYTF. The CDR3 nucleotides are TGCAGTGCTAGCCCGGGTACTAACTATGGCTACACCTTC.

This clonotype was counted between two and nine times. The chain employs TRBV5-1 and TRBJ2-7, with no clear D. In germline, CDR1 is SGHRS, CDR2 YFSETQ. V lost 1 base, J lost 0 bases, and 8 bases lay in between. This CDR3 has 14 amino acids. The CDR3 nucleotides read TGCGCCAGCAGCTTGATCCCGGGCTCCTACGAGCAGTACTTC. Encoded protein: CASSLIPGSYEQYF.

The gene calls are TRBV20-1 and TRBJ1-5; 8 nucleotides match TRBD1. CDR3 length equals 13 residues. Germline V gene data show CDR1 as DFQATT and CDR2 as SNEGSKA (reference sequence). V gave up 1 base and J gave up 5 bases; unmatched junction bases: 1. The CDR3 DNA is TGCAGTGCTAGAGTGACAGGGGATCAGCCCCAGCATTTT. This codes for CSARVTGDQPQHF.

This chain connects TRBV9 to TRBJ2-5; 10 nucleotides agree with TRBD1. The CDR3 is made up of 14 amino acids. The germline gives CDR1 SGDLS, CDR2 YYNGEE. V lost 7 bases, J lost 2 bases, and 5 bases stayed unmatched. DNA of the CDR3: TGTGCCAGCGGAGGGACAGGGGTGCAAGAGACCCAGTACTTC. It encodes CASGGTGVQETQYF.

The sample holds a few counts of this clonotype. The J gene is TRBJ1-5, the V gene TRBV20-1; D gene unclear. The CDR3 is 15 amino acids. The V and J ends lost 4 bases and 2 bases respectively, with 15 bases between them. CDR1 and CDR2 from the germline V gene are DFQATT and SNEGSKA (reference sequence). CDR3 region: CSANPSAGRNQPQHF. The CDR3 DNA follows: TGCAGTGCTAACCCGTCGGCAGGTCGCAATCAGCCCCAGCATTTT.